These T cell receptor beta chains were read from a single sample in a study of glioma-infiltrating T cells after dendritic cell vaccination. Sequencing used immunoSEQ multiplex PCR; TCRdb keeps in-frame clones, though not all of them. The sample includes 98,000 or so clones, over 80% of them seen just once. The source material was blood, sampled after dendritic cell vaccination. All receptors come from a human donor with glioblastoma. Both conserved end residues are part of each CDR3. The D gene is left open where the match is weak. Rows give clone size only sometimes, using once, few, many, or a class for an expanded clone.

TRBV29-1	few	TRBJ2-6	.	TGCAGCGTTGAAGTTCCAGGGTGGGGTGGGGCCAACGTCCTGACTTTC	CSVEVPGWGGANVLTF
TRBV30	.	TRBJ1-3	TRBD1	TGTGCCTGGAGTGTACTCACGGGACAGGGGTATGCAGGAAACACCATATATTTT	CAWSVLTGQGYAGNTIYF
TRBV5-6	.	TRBJ2-3	TRBD1	TGTGCCAGCAGCTCGGGACAGGGGGCCCCAGATACGCAGTATTTT	CASSSGQGAPDTQYF
TRBV7-9	.	TRBJ1-5	.	TGTGCCAGCAGCACATCGGCAGCGGATCAGCCCCAGCATTTT	CASSTSAADQPQHF
TRBV19	.	TRBJ2-2	.	TGTGCCAGTAGTATTAGTCAGGGGTCCGCCGGGGAGCTGTTTTTT	CASSISQGSAGELFF
TRBV6-1	.	TRBJ1-3	.	TGTGCCAGCAGTGAAATTGGGGGGGCATACGGAAACACCATATATTTT	CASSEIGGAYGNTIYF
TRBV19	.	TRBJ2-2	TRBD2	TGTGCCAGTACCGAATCGGGACTAGCGGGACGATTCACCGGGGAGCTGTTTTTT	CASTESGLAGRFTGELFF
TRBV15	.	TRBJ2-7	TRBD2	TGTGCCACCAGCAGAGGACTAGCGGGTCGCTACGAGCAGTACTTC	CATSRGLAGRYEQYF
TRBV5-4	few	TRBJ2-3	.	TGTGCCAGCAGCTACTCGGCGGGACAGCCTAGCACAGATACGCAGTATTTT	CASSYSAGQPSTDTQYF
TRBV6-5	.	TRBJ2-7	.	TGTGCCAGCAGTTACTCTTGGGACACTTACTACGAGCAGTACTTC	CASSYSWDTYYEQYF
TRBV27	.	TRBJ1-2	.	TGTGCCAGCAGTCCAGGGTTTGGGGGCTACACCTTC	CASSPGFGGYTF
TRBV19	.	TRBJ2-3	TRBD2	TGTGCCAGTAGATTTAGCGGGGGAGGAGATACGCAGTATTTT	CASRFSGGGDTQYF
TRBV5-4	once	TRBJ2-5	.	TGTGCCAGCAGCTCAAAACAGGCTCACCAAGAGACCCAGTACTTC	CASSSKQAHQETQYF
TRBV19	.	TRBJ2-7	TRBD1	TGTGCCAGTAGTATCCGGGGGACAGGGGGATTCGGCGAGCAGTACTTC	CASSIRGTGGFGEQYF
TRBV10-3	few	TRBJ2-2	TRBD2	TGTGCCATCACTACGGGACTAAGCGGGGACACCGGGGAGCTGTTTTTT	CAITTGLSGDTGELFF
TRBV10-1	.	TRBJ1-6	.	TGCGCCAGCTCACAGGGTCAGAATTCACCCCTCCACTTT	CASSQGQNSPLHF
TRBV28	.	TRBJ2-7	TRBD2	TGTGCCAGCAGTCTCGGACTAGCTTGGGCACAATTC	CASSLGLAWAQF
TRBV18	.	TRBJ2-2	.	TGTGCCAGCTCACCAAACGACTTAGACACCGGGGAGCTGTTTTTT	CASSPNDLDTGELFF
TRBV6-4	.	TRBJ2-3	.	TGTGCCAGCAGTGACGTTGGAGGCACAGATACGCAGTATTTT	CASSDVGGTDTQYF
TRBV29-1	.	TRBJ2-7	TRBD1	TGCAGCGTCCCGGGACAGGGCCTATACGAGCAGTACTTC	CSVPGQGLYEQYF
TRBV7-9	few	TRBJ2-3	.	TGTGCCAGCAGCTTAGACGGGGACACAGATACGCAGTATTTT	CASSLDGDTDTQYF
TRBV18	few	TRBJ1-4	.	TGTGCCAGCTCCCCGAAGACGGCAGGGTATTCAACTAATGAAAAACTGTTTTTT	CASSPKTAGYSTNEKLFF
TRBV28	.	TRBJ2-1	TRBD2	TGTGCCAGCAGACCGCCGGGACTAGCGGGATCTAGCTCCTACAATGAGCAGTTCTTC	CASRPPGLAGSSSYNEQFF
TRBV5-1	.	TRBJ2-7	.	TGCGCCAGCAGCTTGATTCCTAGCACCATCGGCGAGCAGTACTTC	CASSLIPSTIGEQYF
TRBV5-3	.	TRBJ1-2	.	TGTGCCAGAAGCTTGAACCCAGGGGACTATGGCTACACCTTC	CARSLNPGDYGYTF
TRBV6-1	few	TRBJ2-7	TRBD1	TGTGCCAGCCGACAGGGATCGTCTCGCTACGAGCAGTACTTC	CASRQGSSRYEQYF
TRBV2	.	TRBJ2-3	TRBD2	TGTGCCAGCCGGACTGGACTAGCGAGGGCAGATACGCAGTATTTT	CASRTGLARADTQYF
TRBV19	.	TRBJ1-6	TRBD1	TGTGCCAGTAAGGGGACAGGGCTTTCACCCCTCCACTTT	CASKGTGLSPLHF
TRBV11-2	.	TRBJ2-3	.	TGTGCCAGCAGCTTAGATGGTGGATCAGGGGCAGATACGCAGTATTTT	CASSLDGGSGADTQYF
TRBV7-9	.	TRBJ2-7	TRBD1	TGTGCCAGCAGCCAACCCCTGGACAGGGTAAGCGAGCAGTACTTC	CASSQPLDRVSEQYF
TRBV9	few	TRBJ2-2	.	TGTGCCAGCAGCGTAGTCGGTAGTCTGGACACCGGGGAGCTGTTTTTT	CASSVVGSLDTGELFF
TRBV6-5	.	TRBJ2-1	TRBD2	TGTGCCAGCAGTTACTCGGGGGAGGGTGAGCAGTTCTTC	CASSYSGEGEQFF
TRBV15	.	TRBJ2-4	.	TGTGCCACCAGCAGAGATTCAGGGGGGAATAATCAAGCCAAAAACATTCAGTACTTC	CATSRDSGGNNQAKNIQYF
TRBV5-6	.	TRBJ1-5	TRBD1	TGTGCCAGCAGCCTTACAGGGGCGGTCCAGCCCCAGCATTTT	CASSLTGAVQPQHF
TRBV6-4	.	TRBJ1-3	.	TGTGCCAGCATCCGCGCGGCTAGCTCTGGAAACACCATATATTTT	CASIRAASSGNTIYF
TRBV28	.	TRBJ2-5	.	TGTGCCAGCAGTAAGACTGAAATCCAAGAGACCCAGTACTTC	CASSKTEIQETQYF
TRBV6-1	few	TRBJ2-7	TRBD2	TGTGCCAGCAGTGATGGGGGACTAGCCTACAACCACGAGCAGTACTTC	CASSDGGLAYNHEQYF
TRBV7-3	.	TRBJ2-2	.	TGTGCCAGCAGCTTATATCAGGGAACCGGGGAGCTGTTTTTT	CASSLYQGTGELFF
TRBV18	few	TRBJ2-1	.	TGTGCCAGCTCACCCCAGGTGGACAGCTATGATGAGCAGTTCTTC	CASSPQVDSYDEQFF
TRBV18	.	TRBJ2-5	.	TGTGCCAGCTCACCAGATGCGGTGGGGCAGATCCAGTACTTC	CASSPDAVGQIQYF
TRBV4-2	.	TRBJ2-7	.	TGTGCCAGCAGCCAACTCGGGGACTTCAGCTCCTACGAGCAGTACTTC	CASSQLGDFSSYEQYF
TRBV28	few	TRBJ2-1	.	TGTGCCAGCAGTCCCATGTTCGGGGAGCAGTTCTTC	CASSPMFGEQFF
TRBV7-9	.	TRBJ1-1	.	TGTGCCAGCAGCCTGACTATGAACACTGAAGCTTTCTTT	CASSLTMNTEAFF
TRBV11-3	few	TRBJ2-5	TRBD2	TGTGCCAGCAGCCAAGGACTAGCGGGGGTTGACCGCCAGTACTTC	CASSQGLAGVDRQYF
TRBV18	.	TRBJ2-1	TRBD1	TGTGCCAGCTCACCACCGGGACAGAATGAGCAGTTCTTC	CASSPPGQNEQFF
TRBV10-3	.	TRBJ2-2	TRBD1	TGTGCCATCAGCGACGCCTCCGGGACAGGGGGCGGTAAAAACACCGGGGAGCTGTTTTTT	CAISDASGTGGGKNTGELFF
TRBV29-1	.	TRBJ2-1	TRBD2	TGCAGCGTCCGGAGGGTAGCGGGGAATGAGCAGTTCTTC	CSVRRVAGNEQFF
TRBV6-6	few	TRBJ1-3	.	TGTGCCAGCAGTTTCCCACAGGCTAGCTCTGGAAACACCATATATTTT	CASSFPQASSGNTIYF